The 9 T cell receptor beta chains below were found in one sample sequenced in a study of T cells in Graves' hyperthyroidism and ophthalmopathy. Authors of the study amplified TCR beta CDR3 regions from RNA transcripts. Using the HTBI primer set, a first-round RT-PCR was run on the TCR CDR3. MiXCR, run by TCRdb on the multiplex PCR reads, gives a single entry per CDR3 protein. The sample carries around 340,000 distinct CDR3 sequences, 18% recorded once. The specimen sequenced was blood. The origin of the receptors is a woman between 40 and 55 years old with Graves' ophthalmopathy.

V and J are TRBV15 and TRBJ2-4; D possibly corresponds to TRBD1 (5 bases). CDR3 size: 14 residues. V lost 1 base and J lost 7, with 11 bases in between. Germline V gene data show CDR1 as LNHNV and CDR2 as YYDKDF (reference sequence). In nucleotides, the CDR3 is TGTGCCACCAGCAGAGCCAGGGTGGGCAACATTCAGTACTTC. Encoded protein: CATSRARVGNIQYF.

This clonotype showed up just a few times. The rearrangement uses TRBV11-3 and TRBJ1-5, with a tentative D call TRBD1 (5 bases). Between the trimmed V and J ends, which lost 6 bases and 11 bases, there was a span of 17 bases. This CDR3 has 13 amino acids. CDR1 SGHNT and CDR2 YENEEA come from the germline V gene. CDR3 nucleotides: TGTGCCAGCAGAAACGGGGCCGAAGAGACCCAGCATTTT. Encoded protein: CASRNGAEETQHF. The whole variable domain, filled in from reference TRBV11-3 and TRBJ1-5, reads EAGVVQSPRYKIIEKKQPVAFWCNPISGHNTLYWYLQNLGQGPELLIRYENEEAVDDSQLPKDRFSAERLKGVDSTLKIQPAELGDSAVYLCASRNGAEETQHFGDGTRLSIL.

The J gene is TRBJ1-5, the V gene TRBV12-3 or TRBV12-4; weak D call: TRBD1 (6 bases). The CDR3 has 15 amino acids. Trimming left V 4 bases short and J 10 bases short, with 20 bases between. The CDR3 DNA reads as TGTGCCAGCAGTTACCAAACAGGGTCGCGGGGACCCCAGCATTTT. Translation: CASSYQTGSRGPQHF.

The sample holds many counts of this clonotype. The chain is built from TRBV6-1 and TRBJ1-2; D remains unclear. The CDR3 is 16 amino acids. CDR1 and CDR2 (germline): MNHNS, SASEGT. V was cut by 2 bases and J by 4 bases, with 17 bases left in between. The CDR3 DNA sequence: TGTGCCAGCAGTGAATCGGTGGGATCGGCGGCCTATGGCTACACCTTC. Translation: CASSESVGSAAYGYTF.

This clonotype has at least ten counts. CDR3 nucleotide sequence: TGTGCCAGCAGTACAGGGGCCCAAGGGCCCCAGCATTTT. This codes for CASSTGAQGPQHF. The genes are TRBV6-1 and TRBJ1-5; TRBD1 agrees at 7 bases. V shed 5 bases and J 9 bases; nucleotides not matched to a gene: 7. The CDR3 consists of 13 residues. Germline loops: CDR1 MNHNS, CDR2 SASEGT.

The rearrangement uses TRBV15 and TRBJ2-7; TRBD1 agrees at 9 bases. V lost 5 bases and J lost 6; bases outside the gene matches: 8. The CDR3 extends over 14 amino acids. Germline-derived CDR1 and CDR2 are LNHNV and YYDKDF (reference sequence). The CDR3 here is CATSWIQGALEQYF. Here the CDR3 DNA reads TGTGCCACCAGCTGGATACAGGGGGCTCTCGAGCAGTACTTC.

This clonotype was picked up many times. The chain uses TRBV20-1 and TRBJ2-7; TRBD1 agrees at 8 bases. V lost 4 bases to trimming and J lost 0 bases; unmatched junction nucleotides: 5. The CDR3 consists of 14 residues. CDR1 is DFQATT and CDR2 is SNEGSKA in the germline V gene (reference sequence). The CDR3 DNA follows: TGCAGTGCTAACAGGGGGGCCAGCTCCTACGAGCAGTACTTC. It codes for CSANRGASSYEQYF.

At least ten counts were recorded for this clonotype. CDR3 DNA: TGTGCCATCAGTGGGGACAGGTGGACTGAAGCTTTCTTT. It encodes CAISGDRWTEAFF. The chain combines TRBV10-3 with TRBJ1-1; 8 bases line up with TRBD1. J gave up 5 bases and V 4 bases, and 3 bases lay outside the gene matches. The germline CDR1 and CDR2 sequences are ENHRY and SYGVKD. The CDR3 is made up of 13 amino acids.

In its sample, this clonotype was seen many times. The chain has TRBV6-2 or TRBV6-3 and TRBJ2-5; D ambiguous. This CDR3 has 15 residues. Per germline, CDR1 MNHEY and CDR2 SVGEGT. Trimming removed 0 bases from V and 4 bases from J, with 12 bases in between. Written as DNA, the CDR3 is TGTGCCAGCAGTTACTCGATGAACCAGTTAGAGACCCAGTACTTC. It codes for CASSYSMNQLETQYF.